The rows below give T cell receptor beta chains drawn from one sample of a study of molecular identifiers for immune sequencing clone quantification. Via MiXCR, TCRdb re-called the PCR reads, giving one row per CDR3 protein. The data contain about half a million distinct CDR3 sequences, about a fifth of them singletons. Specimen: naive CD8+ T cells from blood, with Jurkat cell RNA spiked in. These receptors all stem from a human donor in good health. Some libraries in this study had Jurkat cell RNA spiked in. The CDR3 runs from the conserved cysteine through the conserved F or W. Fields, in order: D gene, clone size, J gene, V gene, CDR3 DNA, CDR3 protein. The D gene is left open where the match is weak. Clone size appears in some rows only: once, few, many, or a class for an expanded clone.

d_gene: TRBD2
abundance: many
j_gene: TRBJ2-7
v_gene: TRBV20-1
CDR3nt: TGCAGTGCTCCCCCGGGACTATACTCCGAGCAGTACTTC
CDR3aa: CSAPPGLYSEQYF

d_gene: TRBD2
abundance: few
j_gene: TRBJ2-1
v_gene: TRBV4-3
CDR3nt: TGCGCCAGCAGCCAAGATGAGCGGGGGGGCCGGTACAATGAGCAGTTCTTC
CDR3aa: CASSQDERGGRYNEQFF

d_gene: TRBD1
abundance: -
j_gene: TRBJ2-7
v_gene: TRBV4-3
CDR3nt: TGCGCCAGCAGCCAGTCCGCGGGACAGGGGGGCGAGCAGTACTTC
CDR3aa: CASSQSAGQGGEQYF

d_gene: -
abundance: few
j_gene: TRBJ2-7
v_gene: TRBV19
CDR3nt: TGTGCCAGTAGTATATCCCGAAACTCCTACGAGCAGTACTTC
CDR3aa: CASSISRNSYEQYF

d_gene: TRBD1
abundance: few
j_gene: TRBJ1-4
v_gene: TRBV15
CDR3nt: TGTGCCACCAGCGCAGGGGGGGAAAAACTGTTTTTT
CDR3aa: CATSAGGEKLFF

d_gene: TRBD1
abundance: -
j_gene: TRBJ2-7
v_gene: TRBV6-5
CDR3nt: TGTGCCAGCAATTACGGGACAGGCTACGAGCAGTACTTC
CDR3aa: CASNYGTGYEQYF

d_gene: -
abundance: -
j_gene: TRBJ1-2
v_gene: TRBV18
CDR3nt: TGTGCCAGCTCACAGGACAGTCTTTCGAATGGCTACACCTTC
CDR3aa: CASSQDSLSNGYTF

d_gene: -
abundance: few
j_gene: TRBJ1-1
v_gene: TRBV21-1
CDR3nt: TGTGCCAGCAGCAAGGGTAACAGCCGGGGAGAAGCTTTCTTT
CDR3aa: CASSKGNSRGEAFF

d_gene: TRBD1
abundance: many
j_gene: TRBJ1-1
v_gene: TRBV5-5
CDR3nt: TGTGCCAGCAGCCCGGACAGGGGGAGCACTGAAGCTTTCTTT
CDR3aa: CASSPDRGSTEAFF

d_gene: -
abundance: -
j_gene: TRBJ1-1
v_gene: TRBV6-2/TRBV6-3
CDR3nt: TGTGCCGGCAGCCCTACAGTAATGAACACTGAAGCTTTCTTT
CDR3aa: CAGSPTVMNTEAFF

d_gene: -
abundance: -
j_gene: TRBJ2-4
v_gene: TRBV6-2/TRBV6-3
CDR3nt: TGTGCCAGCAGCTACCCCCAGACTATAGCCAAAAACATTCAGTACTTC
CDR3aa: CASSYPQTIAKNIQYF

d_gene: TRBD2
abundance: few
j_gene: TRBJ2-7
v_gene: TRBV15
CDR3nt: TGTGCCACCAGCAGAGAGGGCGGGAGCTCCTACGAGCAGTACTTC
CDR3aa: CATSREGGSSYEQYF

d_gene: TRBD2
abundance: -
j_gene: TRBJ2-2
v_gene: TRBV3-1
CDR3nt: TGTGCCAGCAGCCAAGAAACAGCGGGGGGCCCAGCCGGGGAGCTGTTTTTT
CDR3aa: CASSQETAGGPAGELFF

d_gene: -
abundance: -
j_gene: TRBJ2-7
v_gene: TRBV7-6
CDR3nt: TGTGCCAGCAGCGCACACTCTTCCTACGAGCAGTACTTC
CDR3aa: CASSAHSSYEQYF

d_gene: TRBD2
abundance: few
j_gene: TRBJ2-7
v_gene: TRBV4-2
CDR3nt: TGTGCCAGCAGCCAAGAGCTAGCGGGAGAGGGGGGCTACGAGCAGTACTTC
CDR3aa: CASSQELAGEGGYEQYF

d_gene: TRBD1
abundance: -
j_gene: TRBJ2-1
v_gene: TRBV18
CDR3nt: TGTGCCAGCTCACCAGTCACCGGGACAGGGTTTACAATCGAGCAGTTCTTC
CDR3aa: CASSPVTGTGFTIEQFF